This TCR beta chain was identified in a study of regulatory T cells in long-lasting Graves disease. The time point was: newly diagnosed GD, antithyroid drugs for less than 3 months. Preparation of the TCR library used RNA extracted from PBMCs. Ten or more counts support this clonotype. This CDR3 is 12 amino acids long. The germline gives CDR1 MNHNS, CDR2 SASEGT. Between the trimmed V and J ends, which lost 6 bases and 0 bases, there was a span of 4 bases. Arm-PCR of CDR3 regions with iRepertoire HTBI primers generated TCR beta libraries. One entry per CDR3 protein, called by TCRdb with MiXCR from the multiplex PCR reads. The sample lists about 440,000 distinct CDR3 sequences; around 17% were seen once. A further study also used this sample, focusing on T cells in Graves' hyperthyroidism and ophthalmopathy. That study reports: HTBI primers were employed in a first-round RT-PCR of the TCR CDR3. Model-based prediction identified ophthalmopathy a median 6.5 months prior to its onset.

The chain employs TRBV6-1 and TRBJ2-3, with D unresolved. The receptor was derived from a woman under 30 with Graves disease. The source material was peripheral blood mononuclear cells (PBMCs), sampled at new diagnosis, from a patient treated with antithyroid drugs. CDR3 sequence (DNA): TGTGCCAGCAGGACTAGCACAGATACGCAGTATTTT. Amino acid sequence: CASRTSTDTQYF.